These 8 T cell receptor beta chains came from one sample sequenced in a study of Ad26.COV2.S vaccination and SARS-CoV-2 variants. Libraries were prepared by immunoSEQ multiplex PCR; TCRdb keeps only in-frame clonotypes and omits some of them. The top ten clones hold approximately 4.3% of a sample with about 440,000 clones, roughly 91% of them seen once. Documented treatment: some 19 received Ad26.COV2.S at low or high dose, single or two shots; about five received placebo; per-sample allocation not given. The samples were gathered on day 63 after the first injection of vaccine or placebo. Here the sequenced sample was peripheral blood, taken in a trial of Ad26.COV2.S vaccine versus placebo. All receptors derive from a person between 18 and 60 years old who received the Ad26.COV2.S COVID-19 vaccine or a placebo.

The chain recombines TRBV28 with TRBJ1-5, with D maybe TRBD1 (6 bases). V was clipped by 8 bases and J by 4 bases, with 21 bases between them. The CDR3 is made up of 16 amino acids. Germline CDR1 reads MDHEN; CDR2 reads SYDVKM. CDR3 coding DNA: TGTGCCAGCGCGAGTCTCATCGGGGGGGCTAATCAGCCCCAGCATTTT. Its translation: CASASLIGGANQPQHF.

The rearrangement links TRBV23-1 to TRBJ2-1; possibly TRBD1 for D (5 bases). TRBV23-1 belongs to the ORF category, with a function that is uncertain. This CDR3 spans 15 amino acids. The CDR3 DNA is TGCGTTCGAACAGTTTCAAGGGGATCATACAATGAGCAGTTCTTC. It is translated as CVRTVSRGSYNEQFF.

The chain is built from TRBV5-4 and TRBJ2-7; TRBD2 matches at 13 bases. Losses at the gene ends were 3 bases for V and 3 bases for J; bases not matched to a gene: 3. The CDR3 runs 15 residues. The germline CDR1 and CDR2 sequences are SGHNT and YYREEE (reference sequence). The CDR3 region has the DNA TGTGCCAGCAGCTCCGGGACTAGCGGGATCTACGAGCAGTACTTC. Protein product: CASSSGTSGIYEQYF.

The V call is TRBV27, the J call TRBJ2-1, with D tentatively TRBD1 (5 bases). V lost 0 bases and J 6 bases, leaving 12 bases between the germline ends. The CDR3 contains 15 residues. Germline V lookup: CDR1 MNHEY, CDR2 SMNVEV (reference sequence). DNA for the CDR3: TGTGCCAGCAGTTTATCGAAGGGGCCTCGCAATGAGCAGTTCTTC. Its protein product is CASSLSKGPRNEQFF.

Points on this clone: Mismatch with germline at one junction end may stem from a read error. The chain carries TRBV5-5 and TRBJ1-4, with a possible D match to TRBD1 (6 bases). The CDR3 spans 16 residues. Germline V gives CDR1 SGHKS, CDR2 YYEKEE (reference sequence). The CDR3 region is CASSLGGSATNEKLFF. The CDR3 DNA sequence: TGTGCTAGCAGCTTGGGGGGCAGCGCAACTAATGAAAAACTGTTTTTT.

The rearrangement joins TRBV28 to TRBJ2-7; 10 bases agree with TRBD2. This CDR3 spans 13 amino acids. V was pared by 6 bases and J by 7 bases, with 6 bases of the junction left unmatched. Germline loops: CDR1 MDHEN, CDR2 SYDVKM. The CDR3 nucleotides read TGTGCCAGCAGGTTTAGCGGGAGGTGGGAGCAGTACTTC. It is translated as CASRFSGRWEQYF.

The chain carries TRBV5-1 and TRBJ2-3; 7 nucleotides align to TRBD2. With V trimmed by 4 bases and J by 3 bases, 5 bases remained unmatched. This CDR3 is 14 amino acids long. Germline CDR1 SGHRS, CDR2 YFSETQ. CDR3 amino acids: CASSPGTMTDTQYF. The CDR3 DNA sequence: TGCGCCAGCAGCCCCGGGACTATGACAGATACGCAGTATTTT.

The rearrangement links TRBV28 to TRBJ1-5, with D possibly matching TRBD1 (6 bases). Germline CDR1 reads MDHEN; CDR2 reads SYDVKM. This CDR3 comprises 16 residues. V was shortened by 5 bases and J by 1 base, with 15 bases between the two germline ends. The CDR3: CASSGYRAFSNQPQHF. DNA of the CDR3: TGTGCCAGCAGTGGATACAGGGCTTTCAGCAATCAGCCCCAGCATTTT.